These 28 T cell receptor beta chains came from one sample sequenced in a study of blood T cells in healthy people across ages. The use of a sample-barcoded 5' primer and a J-beta primer mix characterized a second PCR of roughly 7 to 11 cycles. One entry per CDR3 protein, called by TCRdb with MiXCR from the 5' RACE reads. Found here are fewer than 2,000,000 distinct CDR3 sequences, about 31% of them singletons; the top ten hold about 11%. Sequencing was performed on blood. These receptors were taken from a woman in her twenties or thirties in good health.

This clonotype was counted a few times. This chain links TRBV7-6 with TRBJ2-3, with TRBD2 identical over 7 bases. This CDR3 has 14 residues. The V segment lost 5 bases and the J segment 6 bases; nucleotides outside the gene matches: 8. CDR1 is SGHVS and CDR2 is FNYEAQ in the germline V gene. The CDR3 DNA follows: TGTGCCAGCAGCCTGACTAGCTCGGAGGATACGCAGTATTTT. This codes for CASSLTSSEDTQYF.

The J gene is TRBJ2-1, the V gene TRBV3-1; weak D call: TRBD2 (7 bases). This CDR3 is built from 14 residues. Germline CDR1 is LGHDT and CDR2 is YNNKEL (reference sequence). V shed 7 bases and J shed 1 base, with 11 bases lying between them. The CDR3 coding sequence is TGTGCCAGCATGGGGGGGGCATCCTACAATGAGCAGTTCTTC. As protein: CASMGGASYNEQFF.

The CDR3 loop reads CASSQDFGAGTDTQYF. The DNA of the CDR3 is TGTGCCAGCAGCCAAGATTTCGGGGCAGGCACAGATACGCAGTATTTT. V and J are TRBV3-1 and TRBJ2-3, with D perhaps given as TRBD1 or TRBD2 (5 bases each). The CDR3 has 16 residues. The germline gives CDR1 LGHDT, CDR2 YNNKEL (reference sequence). V was clipped by 0 bases and J by 1 base, with 11 bases between them.

In its sample, this clonotype was seen a few times. The rearrangement links TRBV6-2 or TRBV6-3 to TRBJ2-3, with 8 bases that match TRBD2. J lost 6 bases, V lost 4 bases, and 12 bases had no gene match. Looked up from germline, CDR1 is MNHEY and CDR2 is SVGEGT. The CDR3 contains 16 residues. CDR3 sequence: CASSWGLESSRDTQYF. The CDR3 bases are TGTGCCAGCAGTTGGGGACTAGAAAGTTCCAGGGATACGCAGTATTTT.

The chain employs TRBV6-2 or TRBV6-3 and TRBJ2-5; D remains unclear. The germline gives CDR1 MNHEY, CDR2 SVGEGT. This CDR3 spans 13 amino acids. The V and J ends lost 8 bases and 1 base respectively, with 11 bases between them. CDR3 DNA: TGTGCCAGCGTACTGGGATTCCAAGAGACCCAGTACTTC. Its translation is CASVLGFQETQYF.

This chain joins TRBV3-1 and TRBJ1-3; TRBD1 is a possible D gene (6 bases). Per germline, CDR1 LGHDT and CDR2 YNNKEL (reference sequence). V gave up 3 bases and J gave up 4 bases, with 16 bases separating them. This CDR3 is 16 amino acids long. The CDR3 sequence: CASSQSGGMGGNTIYF. Written as DNA, the CDR3 is TGTGCCAGCAGCCAGAGCGGGGGCATGGGCGGAAACACCATATATTTT.

For this clonotype: Lacking the conserved final phenylalanine or tryptophan, this CDR3 likely reflects a read error. J is TRBJ1-2 and V is TRBV2, with D possibly being TRBD1 (5 bases). Germline loops: CDR1 SNHLY, CDR2 FYNNEI. The CDR3 extends over 16 amino acids. Trimming shortened V by 2 bases and J by 6 bases, and 19 bases separated the two germline ends. CDR3 in DNA: TGTGCCAGCAGTGAACCCACGGGACTCCGAGGTCATGGCTACACCTTA. Residues: CASSEPTGLRGHGYTL.

This clonotype turned up a few times. The chain uses TRBV28 and TRBJ1-2; D is unclear. Per the germline V gene, CDR1 is MDHEN and CDR2 is SYDVKM. This CDR3 is built from 19 residues. V was trimmed by 4 bases and J by 0 bases, leaving 24 bases between them. This chain's CDR3 is CASSSPQGAWAGTNYGYTF. The CDR3, as DNA: TGTGCCAGCAGTTCCCCCCAAGGTGCATGGGCAGGCACTAACTATGGCTACACCTTC.

This clonotype was seen only a few times. A read error may produce the germline difference seen at one junction end. This chain joins TRBV15 and TRBJ2-6; D uncertain. Germline V gene data show CDR1 as LNHNV and CDR2 as YYDKDF (reference sequence). The CDR3 totals 13 residues. CDR3 coding DNA: TGTGCCACAAGCAACTCTGGGGCCAACGTCCTGACTTTC. As protein: CATSNSGANVLTF.

This clonotype showed up just a few times. The V gene is TRBV28, the J gene TRBJ2-7; 12 bases line up with TRBD1. CDR1 and CDR2 from the germline V gene are MDHEN and SYDVKM. The CDR3 extends over 16 amino acids. The V and J ends lost 5 bases and 5 bases, in that order; junction bases with no gene match: 10. CDR3 residues: CASSPAPGQGAHEQYF. As DNA, the CDR3 is TGTGCCAGCAGTCCCGCCCCGGGACAGGGGGCCCACGAGCAGTACTTC.

Ten or more counts support this clonotype. This chain uses TRBV9 with TRBJ2-5; 7 positions match TRBD1. This CDR3 is 14 amino acids long. With V trimmed by 4 bases and J by 2 bases, 5 bases remained unmatched. Looked up from germline, CDR1 is SGDLS and CDR2 is YYNGEE. Written as DNA, the CDR3 is TGTGCCAGCAGCCCTGGACAGGTTCAAGAGACCCAGTACTTC. Translation gives CASSPGQVQETQYF.

This clonotype was recorded a few times. The chain has TRBV12-3 or TRBV12-4 and TRBJ1-1; weak D call: TRBD1 (6 bases). CDR3 length equals 16 residues. Trimming pared 5 bases from V and 6 bases from J, leaving 22 bases between. The CDR3 spells CASSVGWGAPDPEAFF. The DNA of the CDR3 is TGTGCCAGCAGTGTCGGTTGGGGGGCGCCGGACCCTGAAGCTTTCTTT.

V usage is TRBV2 and J usage is TRBJ2-3, with D perhaps TRBD2 (6 bases). The V gene's germline CDR1 is SNHLY and CDR2 FYNNEI. The CDR3 spans 14 residues. V was trimmed by 4 bases and J by 6 bases, leaving 14 bases between them. The chain's CDR3 is CASSGGAVGDTQYF. The CDR3 DNA reads as TGTGCCAGCAGTGGCGGGGCCGTGGGGGATACGCAGTATTTT.

The V gene is TRBV15, the J gene TRBJ2-3; TRBD2 agrees at 8 bases. This CDR3 contains 17 residues. The V gene end was trimmed by 1 base and the J gene end by 1 base; junction bases not matched to a gene: 7. Germline CDR1 LNHNV, CDR2 YYDKDF (reference sequence). This CDR3 reads CATSRGPGLGRTDTQYF. The CDR3 coding sequence is TGTGCCACCAGCAGAGGACCGGGACTAGGGCGCACAGATACGCAGTATTTT.

V and J are TRBV20-1 and TRBJ2-3; 9 bases map to TRBD2. The CDR3 has 14 amino acids. The ends lost 2 bases at V and 3 bases at J; junction bases unmatched: 3. From germline, CDR1 is DFQATT and CDR2 SNEGSKA (reference sequence). CDR3 residues: CSARRTSDTDTQYF. The CDR3 bases are TGCAGTGCTAGACGGACTAGCGATACAGATACGCAGTATTTT.

The rearrangement joins TRBV20-1 to TRBJ2-3; TRBD2 might be the D (5 bases). The germline gives CDR1 DFQATT, CDR2 SNEGSKA (reference sequence). V lost 6 bases and J 1 base, leaving 14 bases between the germline ends. The CDR3 extends over 14 amino acids. CDR3 nucleotide sequence: TGCAGTGCCCCGGATCCTAGCCGCACAGATACGCAGTATTTT. The encoded protein is CSAPDPSRTDTQYF.

This clonotype was counted only a few times. V is TRBV7-8 and J is TRBJ1-2, with D perhaps TRBD1 (5 bases). The CDR3 length is 16 residues. V lost 0 bases, J lost 4 bases, and 15 bases lay in between. Germline-derived CDR1 and CDR2 are SGHVS and FQNEAQ. The CDR3 DNA follows: TGTGCCAGCAGCTTAGCAGGACGGGGACGGCGCTATGGCTACACCTTC. Protein product: CASSLAGRGRRYGYTF. The full variable domain, rest sourced from reference TRBV7-8 and TRBJ1-2, is GAGVSQSPRYKVAKRGQDVALRCDPISGHVSLFWYQQALGQGPEFLTYFQNEAQLDKSGLPSDRFFAERPEGSVSTLKIQRTQQEDSAVYLCASSLAGRGRRYGYTFGSGTRLTVV.

This clonotype was seen a few times. The chain couples TRBV27 to TRBJ2-3, with D possibly matching TRBD1 (5 bases). The CDR3 is made up of 15 amino acids. With 7 bases removed from V and 1 base from J, the gap between germline ends came to 15 bases. Germline V gene sequence: CDR1 MNHEY, CDR2 SMNVEV (reference sequence). Here the CDR3 reads CASTGWGRGTDTQYF. The DNA of the CDR3 is TGTGCCAGCACCGGGTGGGGCAGGGGCACAGATACGCAGTATTTT.

This rearrangement joins TRBV11-2 to TRBJ2-7; the match to TRBD1 covers 7 bases. Germline values: CDR1 SGHAT, CDR2 FQNNGV. The length of the CDR3 is 15 residues. The V gene end was trimmed by 4 bases and the J gene end by 0 bases; junction bases not matched to a gene: 6. CDR3 amino acids: CASSYSTGTSYEQYF. CDR3 bases: TGTGCCAGCAGCTACTCGACAGGGACCTCCTACGAGCAGTACTTC.

The count of this clonotype is one. A read error may produce the germline difference seen at one junction end. This rearrangement joins TRBV4-1 to TRBJ1-5; D gene uncertain. Per germline, CDR1 MGHRA and CDR2 YSYEKL. CDR3 size: 13 residues. The CDR3 protein is CASSRAVNQPQQF. CDR3 nucleotide sequence: TGCGCCAGCAGCCGTGCTGTCAATCAGCCCCAGCAATTT.

V usage is TRBV7-8 and J usage is TRBJ2-3; TRBD1 might be the D (6 bases). Germline CDR1 is SGHVS and CDR2 is FQNEAQ. V lost 3 bases and J lost 4, with 14 bases in between. CDR3 length equals 15 residues. Here the CDR3 reads CASSFANRAPDTQYF. The CDR3 DNA is TGTGCCAGCAGCTTCGCTAACAGGGCCCCAGATACGCAGTATTTT. The entire variable domain, with the rest obtained from reference TRBV7-8 and TRBJ2-3, is as follows: GAGVSQSPRYKVAKRGQDVALRCDPISGHVSLFWYQQALGQGPEFLTYFQNEAQLDKSGLPSDRFFAERPEGSVSTLKIQRTQQEDSAVYLCASSFANRAPDTQYFGPGTRLTVL.

The table lists this clonotype with a few counts. J is TRBJ2-7 and V is TRBV6-5; 13 nucleotides line up with TRBD2. V was pared by 5 bases and J by 4 bases, with 5 bases of the junction left unmatched. The CDR3 runs 15 residues. The germline CDR1 and CDR2 sequences are MNHEY and SVGAGI. The CDR3, as DNA: TGTGCCAGCAGTGCGACTAGCGGGAGGTATTACGAGCAGTACTTC. Its translation: CASSATSGRYYEQYF.

V gene TRBV5-1 combines with J gene TRBJ2-7; 8 nucleotides align to TRBD2. CDR1 is SGHRS, CDR2 YFSETQ, per germline. The ends lost 0 bases at V and 1 base at J; junction bases unmatched: 6. The CDR3 totals 16 residues. The CDR3 is CASSLDPLAGSYEQYF. CDR3 nucleotides: TGCGCCAGCAGCTTGGATCCCTTAGCGGGATCCTACGAGCAGTACTTC. Looking up the rest from reference TRBV5-1 and TRBJ2-7 gives the full variable domain: KAGVTQTPRYLIKTRGQQVTLSCSPISGHRSVSWYQQTPGQGLQFLFEYFSETQRNKGNFPGRFSGRQFSNSRSEMNVSTLELGDSALYLCASSLDPLAGSYEQYFGPGTRLTVT.

This clonotype was observed a few times. J is TRBJ2-7 and V is TRBV29-1; 15 bases match TRBD2. The germline gives CDR1 SQVTM, CDR2 ANQGSEA. The junction had 15 bases not matched to a gene; V was cut back by 6 bases and J by 0 bases. This CDR3 has 19 residues. The CDR3 reads CSVYGTSGRPNSRSYEQYF. CDR3 nucleotide sequence: TGCAGCGTCTACGGGACTAGCGGGAGGCCCAACTCCCGCTCCTACGAGCAGTACTTC.

The V and J genes are TRBV2 and TRBJ1-4; D is uncertain. CDR1 and CDR2 (germline): SNHLY, FYNNEI. V lost 0 bases and J 7 bases, leaving 12 bases between the germline ends. The CDR3 extends over 15 amino acids. CDR3 nucleotide sequence: TGTGCCAGCAGTGAAGCGCCGGGGAGGAGTGAAAAACTGTTTTTT. Protein: CASSEAPGRSEKLFF.

This clonotype was seen a single time. A junction end diverges from the germline sequence, so it may reflect a read error. This chain uses TRBV11-2 with TRBJ2-6, with D possibly being TRBD2 (6 bases). CDR3 length: 13 residues. CDR1 and CDR2 (germline): SGHAT, FQNNGV. The CDR3 DNA follows: TGTGCCTGCAGCCTAGCGGGGGCCAACGTCCTGACTTTC. Amino acid sequence: CACSLAGANVLTF.

The chain links TRBV20-1 to TRBJ2-3; D remains ambiguous. The CDR3 consists of 13 residues. Germline V gene data show CDR1 as DFQATT and CDR2 as SNEGSKA (reference sequence). Trimming took 1 base from V and 3 from J, leaving 8 bases between them. This CDR3 reads CSARGRLTDTQYF. The CDR3 DNA sequence: TGCAGTGCTAGAGGTCGGCTGACAGATACGCAGTATTTT.

The chain uses TRBV4-1 and TRBJ1-1; D possibly corresponds to TRBD1 (5 bases). The CDR3 loop spans 14 amino acids. V gave up 4 bases and J gave up 1 base, with 10 bases separating them. In germline, CDR1 is MGHRA, CDR2 YSYEKL. The CDR3 sequence: CASSPVQGNTEAFF. DNA of the CDR3: TGCGCCAGCAGCCCAGTTCAGGGGAACACTGAAGCTTTCTTT.